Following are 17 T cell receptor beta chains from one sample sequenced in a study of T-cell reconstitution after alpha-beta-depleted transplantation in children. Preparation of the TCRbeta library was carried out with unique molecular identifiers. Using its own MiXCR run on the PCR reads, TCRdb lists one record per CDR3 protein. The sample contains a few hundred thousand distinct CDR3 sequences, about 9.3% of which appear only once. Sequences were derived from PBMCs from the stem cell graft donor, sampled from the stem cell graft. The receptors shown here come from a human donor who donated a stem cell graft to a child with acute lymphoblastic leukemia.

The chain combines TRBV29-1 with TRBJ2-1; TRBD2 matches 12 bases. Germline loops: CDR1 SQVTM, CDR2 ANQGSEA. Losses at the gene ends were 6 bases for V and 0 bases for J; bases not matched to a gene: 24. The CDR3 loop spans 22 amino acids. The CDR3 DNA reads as TGCAGCGTCCGAACGGTACTAGCGGGAGGTGAGGTCTTTAGTAGCTCCTACAATGAGCAGTTCTTC. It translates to CSVRTVLAGGEVFSSSYNEQFF.

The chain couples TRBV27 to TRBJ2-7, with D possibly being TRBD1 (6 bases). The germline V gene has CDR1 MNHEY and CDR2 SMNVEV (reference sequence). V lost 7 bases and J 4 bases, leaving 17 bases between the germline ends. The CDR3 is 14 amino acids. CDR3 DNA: TGTGCCAGCAAAATACCAGGGACACCATACGAGCAGTACTTC. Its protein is CASKIPGTPYEQYF.

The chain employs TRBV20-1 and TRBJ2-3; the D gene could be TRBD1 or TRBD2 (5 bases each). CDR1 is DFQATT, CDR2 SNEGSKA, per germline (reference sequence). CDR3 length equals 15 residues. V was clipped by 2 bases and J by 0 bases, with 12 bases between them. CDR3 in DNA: TGCAGTGCTAGATTCCTGGGGGTTAGCACAGATACGCAGTATTTT. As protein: CSARFLGVSTDTQYF.

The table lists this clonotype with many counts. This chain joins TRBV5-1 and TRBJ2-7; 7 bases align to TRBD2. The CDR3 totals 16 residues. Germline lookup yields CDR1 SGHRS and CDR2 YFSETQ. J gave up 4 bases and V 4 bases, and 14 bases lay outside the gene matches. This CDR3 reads CASSAPPGGLKYEQYF. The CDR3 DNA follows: TGCGCCAGCAGCGCGCCCCCTGGGGGACTAAAATACGAGCAGTACTTC.

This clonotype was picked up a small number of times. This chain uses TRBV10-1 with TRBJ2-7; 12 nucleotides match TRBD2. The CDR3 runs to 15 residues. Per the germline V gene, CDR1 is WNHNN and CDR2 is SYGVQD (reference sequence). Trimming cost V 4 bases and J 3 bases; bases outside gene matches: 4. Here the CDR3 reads CASSGGLAGFYEQYF. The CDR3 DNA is TGCGCCAGCAGTGGAGGACTAGCGGGATTCTACGAGCAGTACTTC.

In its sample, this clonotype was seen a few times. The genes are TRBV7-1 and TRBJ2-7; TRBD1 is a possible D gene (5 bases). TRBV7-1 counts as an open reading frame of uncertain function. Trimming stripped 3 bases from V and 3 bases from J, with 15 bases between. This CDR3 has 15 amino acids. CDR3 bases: TGTGCCAGCAGCTCCATCAGGGCCACCCTCTACGAGCAGTACTTC. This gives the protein CASSSIRATLYEQYF.

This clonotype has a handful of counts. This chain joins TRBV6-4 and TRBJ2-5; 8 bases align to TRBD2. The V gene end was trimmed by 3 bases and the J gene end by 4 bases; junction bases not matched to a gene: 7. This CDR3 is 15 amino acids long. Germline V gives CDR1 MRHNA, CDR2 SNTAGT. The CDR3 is CASSEVPGRAETQYF. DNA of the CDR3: TGTGCCAGCAGTGAAGTTCCCGGGAGGGCAGAGACCCAGTACTTC.

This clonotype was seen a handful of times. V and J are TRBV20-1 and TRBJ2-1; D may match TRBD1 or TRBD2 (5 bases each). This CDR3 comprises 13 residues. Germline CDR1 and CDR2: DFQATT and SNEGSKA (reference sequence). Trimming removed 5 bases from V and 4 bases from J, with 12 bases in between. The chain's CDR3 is CSARSEGYNEQFF. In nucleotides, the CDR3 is TGCAGTGCTCGATCTGAGGGGTACAATGAGCAGTTCTTC.

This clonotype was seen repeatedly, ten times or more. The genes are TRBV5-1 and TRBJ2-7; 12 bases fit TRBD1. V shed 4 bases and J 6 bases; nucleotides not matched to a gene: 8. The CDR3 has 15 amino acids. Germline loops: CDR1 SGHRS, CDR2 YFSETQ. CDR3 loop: CASSLWDRGPFEQYF. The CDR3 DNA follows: TGCGCCAGCAGCCTCTGGGACAGGGGGCCCTTCGAGCAGTACTTC.

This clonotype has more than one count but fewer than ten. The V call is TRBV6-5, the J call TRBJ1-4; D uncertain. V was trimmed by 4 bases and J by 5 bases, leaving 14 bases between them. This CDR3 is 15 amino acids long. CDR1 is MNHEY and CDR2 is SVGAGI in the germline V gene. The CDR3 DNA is TGTGCCAGCAGTTTCCTATCGGGCCCGAATGAAAAACTGTTTTTT. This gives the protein CASSFLSGPNEKLFF.

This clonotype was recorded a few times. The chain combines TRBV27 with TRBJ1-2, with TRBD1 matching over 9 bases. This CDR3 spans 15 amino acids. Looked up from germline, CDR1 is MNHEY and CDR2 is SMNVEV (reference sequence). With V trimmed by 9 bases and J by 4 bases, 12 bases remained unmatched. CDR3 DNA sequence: TGTGCCAGAAGTAAGATAGAGACAGGGGGCTATGGCTACACCTTC. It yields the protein CARSKIETGGYGYTF.

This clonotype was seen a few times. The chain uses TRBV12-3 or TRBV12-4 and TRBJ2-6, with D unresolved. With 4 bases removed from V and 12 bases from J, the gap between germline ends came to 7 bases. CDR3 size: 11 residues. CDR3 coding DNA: TGTGCCAGCAGTTCTTCTATCGTCCTGACTTTC. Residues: CASSSSIVLTF.

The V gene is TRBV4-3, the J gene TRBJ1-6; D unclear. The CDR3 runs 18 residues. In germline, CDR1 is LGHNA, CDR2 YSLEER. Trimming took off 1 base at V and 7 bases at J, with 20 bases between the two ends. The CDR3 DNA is TGCGCCAGCAGCCAAGTTTTGACACAACTGGGAGTGAATTCACCCCTCCACTTT. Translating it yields CASSQVLTQLGVNSPLHF.

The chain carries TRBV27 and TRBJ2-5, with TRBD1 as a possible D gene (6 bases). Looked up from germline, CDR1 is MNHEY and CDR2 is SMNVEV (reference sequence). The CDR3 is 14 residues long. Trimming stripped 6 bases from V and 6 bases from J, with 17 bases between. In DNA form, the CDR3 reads TGTGCCAGCAGGGGGGCCTCTCGGCCGCAGACCCAGTACTTC. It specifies CASRGASRPQTQYF.

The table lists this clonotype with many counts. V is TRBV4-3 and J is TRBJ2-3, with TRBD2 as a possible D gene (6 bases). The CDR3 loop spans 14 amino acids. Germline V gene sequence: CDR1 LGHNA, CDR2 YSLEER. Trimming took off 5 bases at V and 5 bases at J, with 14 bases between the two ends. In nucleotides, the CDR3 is TGCGCCAGCAGCACGAGGGCAGCGGGAGATACGCAGTATTTT. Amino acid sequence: CASSTRAAGDTQYF.

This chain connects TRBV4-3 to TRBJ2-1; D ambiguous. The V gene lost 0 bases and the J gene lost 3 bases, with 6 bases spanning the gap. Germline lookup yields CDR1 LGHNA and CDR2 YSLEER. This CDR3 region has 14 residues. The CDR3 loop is CASSQEFDYNEQFF. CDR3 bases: TGCGCCAGCAGCCAAGAATTCGACTACAATGAGCAGTTCTTC.

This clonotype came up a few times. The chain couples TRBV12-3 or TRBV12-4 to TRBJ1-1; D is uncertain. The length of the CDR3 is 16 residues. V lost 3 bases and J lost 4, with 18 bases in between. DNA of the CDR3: TGTGCCAGCAGTTTTAGGAGAGTCGGGGAGGGCACTGAAGCTTTCTTT. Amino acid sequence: CASSFRRVGEGTEAFF.